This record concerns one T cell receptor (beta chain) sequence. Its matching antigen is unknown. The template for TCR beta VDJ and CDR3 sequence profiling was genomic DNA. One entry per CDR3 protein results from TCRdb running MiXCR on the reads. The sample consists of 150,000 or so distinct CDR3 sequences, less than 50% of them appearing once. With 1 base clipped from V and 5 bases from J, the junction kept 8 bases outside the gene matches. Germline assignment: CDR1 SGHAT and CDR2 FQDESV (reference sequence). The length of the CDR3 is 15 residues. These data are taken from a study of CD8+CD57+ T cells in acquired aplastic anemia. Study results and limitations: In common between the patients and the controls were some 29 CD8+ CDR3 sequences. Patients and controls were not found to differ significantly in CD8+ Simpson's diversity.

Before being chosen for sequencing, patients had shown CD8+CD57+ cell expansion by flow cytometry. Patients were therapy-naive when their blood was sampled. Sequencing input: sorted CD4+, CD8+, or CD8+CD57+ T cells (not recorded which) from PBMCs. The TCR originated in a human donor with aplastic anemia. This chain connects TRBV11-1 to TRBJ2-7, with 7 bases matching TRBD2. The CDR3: CASSLGPSGVNEQYF. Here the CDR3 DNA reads TGTGCCAGCAGCTTAGGACCTAGCGGCGTCAACGAGCAGTACTTC.